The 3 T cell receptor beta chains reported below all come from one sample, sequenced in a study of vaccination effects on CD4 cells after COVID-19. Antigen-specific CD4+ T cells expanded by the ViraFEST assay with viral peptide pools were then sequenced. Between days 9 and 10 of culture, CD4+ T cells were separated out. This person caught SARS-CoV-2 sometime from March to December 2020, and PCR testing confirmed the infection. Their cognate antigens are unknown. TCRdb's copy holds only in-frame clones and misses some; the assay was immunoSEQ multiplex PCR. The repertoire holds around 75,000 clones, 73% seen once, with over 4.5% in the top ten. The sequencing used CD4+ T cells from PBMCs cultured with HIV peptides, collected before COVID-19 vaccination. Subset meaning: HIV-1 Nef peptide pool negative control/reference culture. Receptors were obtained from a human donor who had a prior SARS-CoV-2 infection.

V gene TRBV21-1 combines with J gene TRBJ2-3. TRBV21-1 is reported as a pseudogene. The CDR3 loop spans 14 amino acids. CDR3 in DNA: TGTGCCAGCAGCCTAAGGCTCTTCACAGATACGCAGTATTTT. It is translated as CASSLRLFTDTQYF.

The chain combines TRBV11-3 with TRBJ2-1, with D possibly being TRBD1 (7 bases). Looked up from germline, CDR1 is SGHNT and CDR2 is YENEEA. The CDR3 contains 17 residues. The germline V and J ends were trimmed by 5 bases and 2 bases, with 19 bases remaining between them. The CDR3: CASSPGGRSGPYNEQFF. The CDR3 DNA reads TGTGCCAGCAGCCCAGGGGGGAGAAGCGGACCCTACAATGAGCAGTTCTTC.

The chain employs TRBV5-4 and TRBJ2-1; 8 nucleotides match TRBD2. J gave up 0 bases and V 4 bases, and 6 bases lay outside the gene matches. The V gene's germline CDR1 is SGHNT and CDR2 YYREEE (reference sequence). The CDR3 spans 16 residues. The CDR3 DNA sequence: TGTGCCAGCAGCGGGGGGGGGACTAGCTCCTACAATGAGCAGTTCTTC. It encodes CASSGGGTSSYNEQFF.